Shown below are 21 T cell receptor beta chains from a single sample sequenced in a study of T cell responses to AZD1222 COVID-19 vaccine. Using immunoSEQ multiplex PCR, the repertoire was profiled, and TCRdb retains in-frame clones only, with some absent. The sample gives 110,000 to 150,000 clones, 85% to 95% of which show up once; 0.7% to 1% is in the top ten. The input for sequencing was peripheral blood, taken on day 0 of MenACWY control vaccination. The receptors stem from an adult in good health.

This chain joins TRBV7-6 and TRBJ1-3; D is possibly TRBD1 (5 bases). CDR1 SGHVS and CDR2 FNYEAQ come from the germline V gene. Between the trimmed V and J ends, which lost 3 bases and 0 bases, there was a span of 9 bases. The length of the CDR3 is 15 residues. CDR3 in amino acids: CASSLGTYSGNTIYF. The CDR3 DNA reads TGTGCCAGCAGCTTGGGGACGTACTCTGGAAACACCATATATTTT.

This chain uses TRBV9 with TRBJ1-4; D is unclear. This CDR3 is 13 amino acids long. V lost 6 bases to trimming and J lost 4 bases, with 10 bases between them. Germline V lookup: CDR1 SGDLS, CDR2 YYNGEE. The CDR3 loop is CASTGLDNEKLFF. The CDR3 DNA is TGTGCCAGCACCGGGTTGGATAATGAAAAACTGTTTTTT.

The rearrangement links TRBV19 to TRBJ1-1; TRBD1 aligns across 9 bases. CDR3 length: 14 residues. The ends lost 3 bases at V and 7 bases at J; junction bases unmatched: 6. Germline V gene sequence: CDR1 LNHDA, CDR2 SQIVND (reference sequence). The CDR3 DNA is TGTGCCAGTAGTATTTCGGACAGGGGAGGTGAAGCTTTCTTT. Translation: CASSISDRGGEAFF.

V and J are TRBV6-5 and TRBJ1-1, with D perhaps TRBD1 (5 bases). The CDR3 is made up of 12 amino acids. CDR1 and CDR2 (germline): MNHEY, SVGAGI. V lost 6 bases, J lost 7 bases, and 12 bases lay in between. The CDR3 here is CASRLRDSEAFF. The CDR3 region has the DNA TGTGCCAGCAGGCTACGAGACAGTGAAGCTTTCTTT.

The chain employs TRBV29-1 and TRBJ1-1; the D is unclear. This CDR3 is built from 12 residues. Germline loops: CDR1 SQVTM, CDR2 ANQGSEA. Deletions cut 3 bases from V and 4 bases from J, with 9 bases between. The CDR3 bases are TGCAGCGTTGATGTATCGGGCACTGAAGCTTTCTTT. It codes for CSVDVSGTEAFF.

The chain is built from TRBV4-2 and TRBJ1-6, with D unresolved. Trimming pared 5 bases from V and 6 bases from J, leaving 17 bases between. Per the germline V gene, CDR1 is LGHNA and CDR2 is YNFKEQ. The CDR3 has 16 amino acids. The CDR3 DNA reads as TGTGCCAGCAGCGCAGAGACTGGGTTTTCTAATTCACCCCTCCACTTT. Protein sequence: CASSAETGFSNSPLHF.

The V call is TRBV2, the J call TRBJ2-3; no clear D gene. From germline, CDR1 is SNHLY and CDR2 FYNNEI. Trimming removed 0 bases from V and 1 base from J, with 11 bases in between. This CDR3 has 16 amino acids. The CDR3 bases are TGTGCCAGCAGTGAAGCGGTCACTGGGGGCACAGATACGCAGTATTTT. Its translation: CASSEAVTGGTDTQYF.

The chain links TRBV28 to TRBJ1-6; the D is unclear. The CDR3 length is 15 residues. Germline lookup yields CDR1 MDHEN and CDR2 SYDVKM. Trimming shortened V by 5 bases and J by 7 bases, and 15 bases separated the two germline ends. CDR3 nucleotides: TGTGCCAGCAGTGACTTTCAAGGGCAGAATTCACCCCTCCACTTT. This encodes CASSDFQGQNSPLHF.

The V call is TRBV5-6, the J call TRBJ1-2, with unresolved D. This CDR3 is built from 11 residues. Germline CDR1 is SGHDT and CDR2 is YYEEEE. Trimming stripped 4 bases from V and 8 bases from J, with 9 bases between. The CDR3 DNA sequence: TGTGCCAGCAGCACGGCCATAGGCTACACCTTC. This encodes CASSTAIGYTF.

The rearrangement links TRBV12-3 or TRBV12-4 to TRBJ1-4; D is undetermined. This CDR3 is built from 13 residues. Trimming shortened V by 4 bases and J by 2 bases, and 5 bases separated the two germline ends. The chain's CDR3 is CASSWTTNEKLFF. The CDR3 DNA is TGTGCCAGCAGTTGGACTACTAATGAAAAACTGTTTTTT.

The CDR3 here is CASSLGVDTGELFF. The CDR3 DNA sequence: TGTGCCAGCAGCTTAGGGGTAGACACCGGGGAGCTGTTTTTT. The chain carries TRBV7-2 and TRBJ2-2; no clear D gene. Germline V CDR1 and CDR2: SGHTA, FQGNSA. V was clipped by 1 base and J by 3 bases, with 6 bases between them. This CDR3 is 14 amino acids long.

The rearrangement links TRBV24-1 to TRBJ2-1; D remains ambiguous. The germline V and J ends were trimmed by 1 base and 7 bases, with 4 bases remaining between them. The CDR3 totals 12 residues. Germline V gene sequence: CDR1 KGHDR, CDR2 SFDVKD. The CDR3 region is CATSDFRNEQFF. The CDR3 DNA is TGTGCCACCAGTGATTTTCGGAATGAGCAGTTCTTC.

The chain employs TRBV5-5 and TRBJ1-5, with D hard to call. V was cut by 4 bases and J by 0 bases, with 11 bases left in between. The germline gives CDR1 SGHKS, CDR2 YYEKEE (reference sequence). The CDR3 length is 15 residues. The CDR3 coding sequence is TGTGCCAGCAGCCCTCGGGAGACTAGCAATCAGCCCCAGCATTTT. This codes for CASSPRETSNQPQHF. The variable domain in full, completed from reference TRBV5-5 and TRBJ1-5, reads DAGVTQSPTHLIKTRGQQVTLRCSPISGHKSVSWYQQVLGQGPQFIFQYYEKEERGRGNFPDRFSARQFPNYSSELNVNALLLGDSALYLCASSPRETSNQPQHFGDGTRLSIL.

V usage is TRBV18 and J usage is TRBJ1-1; maybe TRBD1 (5 bases). Trimming left V 2 bases short and J 0 bases short, with 7 bases between. The CDR3 has 14 residues. Germline V gene lookup returns CDR1 KGHSH and CDR2 LQKENI. In DNA, the CDR3 is TGTGCCAGCTCACCAGAGGGGATGAACACTGAAGCTTTCTTT. This encodes CASSPEGMNTEAFF.

The rearrangement links TRBV6-5 to TRBJ1-4; maybe TRBD1 (5 bases). The CDR3 has 11 residues. V dropped 5 bases and J dropped 11 bases, with 9 bases sitting between them. Per germline, CDR1 MNHEY and CDR2 SVGAGI. CDR3 DNA sequence: TGTGCCAGCAGTCCCGGGGGGAAACTGTTTTTT. Its translation: CASSPGGKLFF.

CDR3 DNA sequence: TGTGCCAGCAGCAGCGGTTCCTACAATGAGCAGTTCTTC. This translates into CASSSGSYNEQFF. This sequence joins TRBV2 and TRBJ2-1; perhaps TRBD2 as D (5 bases). From germline, CDR1 is SNHLY and CDR2 FYNNEI. The CDR3 extends over 13 amino acids. The V and J ends lost 6 bases and 1 base respectively, with 7 bases between them.

V gene TRBV2 combines with J gene TRBJ1-6; 9 nucleotides agree with TRBD1. The length of the CDR3 is 16 residues. After removal of 4 bases from V and 7 bases from J, the junction contained 8 bases not matched to a gene. Looked up from germline, CDR1 is SNHLY and CDR2 is FYNNEI. This CDR3 is CASSGAQGAINSPLHF. CDR3 nucleotides: TGTGCCAGCAGTGGGGCACAGGGGGCCATAAATTCACCCCTCCACTTT. The full variable domain, with the rest looked up from reference TRBV2 and TRBJ1-6, is EPEVTQTPSHQVTQMGQEVILRCVPISNHLYFYWYRQILGQKVEFLVSFYNNEISEKSEIFDDQFSVERPDGSNFTLKIRSTKLEDSAMYFCASSGAQGAINSPLHFGNGTRLTVT.

This clone came up once. The chain couples TRBV5-5 to TRBJ2-7; 7 nucleotides line up with TRBD2. J lost 1 base, V lost 1 base, and 2 bases had no gene match. The CDR3 has 14 amino acids. The V gene's germline CDR1 is SGHKS and CDR2 YYEKEE (reference sequence). This CDR3 reads CASSLRGESYEQYF. CDR3 bases: TGTGCCAGCAGCTTGCGGGGGGAATCCTACGAGCAGTACTTC.

The chain employs TRBV19 and TRBJ1-6, with D maybe TRBD1 (5 bases). Germline CDR1 is LNHDA and CDR2 is SQIVND (reference sequence). The V gene lost 5 bases and the J gene lost 0 bases, with 11 bases spanning the gap. This CDR3 region has 16 residues. CDR3 in DNA: TGTGCCAGTAGTCCCTGGGGGAGCTCCTATAATTCACCCCTCCACTTT. This gives the protein CASSPWGSSYNSPLHF.

The chain joins TRBV2 to TRBJ2-5, with unresolved D. Trimming left V 6 bases short and J 7 bases short, with 3 bases between. The CDR3 totals 9 residues. The germline V gene encodes CDR1 SNHLY and CDR2 FYNNEI. CDR3 sequence (DNA): TGTGCCAGCAGGACGACCCAGTACTTC. Translation: CASRTTQYF.

The chain combines TRBV6-5 with TRBJ2-2, with 7 bases aligning to TRBD1. This CDR3 has 12 amino acids. Germline CDR1 MNHEY, CDR2 SVGAGI. V shed 8 bases and J 7 bases; nucleotides not matched to a gene: 4. The CDR3 DNA reads TGTGCCAGCGACAGGGATATCGGGGAGCTGTTTTTT. Amino acids: CASDRDIGELFF.